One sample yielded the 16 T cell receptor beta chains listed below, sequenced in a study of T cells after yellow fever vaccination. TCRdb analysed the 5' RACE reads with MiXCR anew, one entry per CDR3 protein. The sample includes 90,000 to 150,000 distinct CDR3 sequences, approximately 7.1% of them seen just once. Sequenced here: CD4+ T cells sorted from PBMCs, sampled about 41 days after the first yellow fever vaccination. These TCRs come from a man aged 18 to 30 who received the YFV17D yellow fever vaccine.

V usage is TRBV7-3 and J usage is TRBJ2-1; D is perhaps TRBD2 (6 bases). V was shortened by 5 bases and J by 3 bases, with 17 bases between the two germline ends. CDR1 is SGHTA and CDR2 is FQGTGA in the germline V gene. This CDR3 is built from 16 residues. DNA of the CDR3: TGTGCCAGCAGCCCTTATCGGACTACCCTCTACAATGAGCAGTTCTTC. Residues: CASSPYRTTLYNEQFF.

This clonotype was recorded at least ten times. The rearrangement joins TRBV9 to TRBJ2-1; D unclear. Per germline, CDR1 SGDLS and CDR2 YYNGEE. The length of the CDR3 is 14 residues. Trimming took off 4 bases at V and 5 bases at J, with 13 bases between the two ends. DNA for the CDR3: TGTGCCAGCAGCCCCCAAACTTCAAACAATGAGCAGTTCTTC. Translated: CASSPQTSNNEQFF.

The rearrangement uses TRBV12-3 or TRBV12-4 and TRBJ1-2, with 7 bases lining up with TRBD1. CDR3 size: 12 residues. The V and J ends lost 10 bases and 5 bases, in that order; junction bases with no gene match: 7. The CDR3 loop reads CATSEGAYGYTF. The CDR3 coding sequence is TGTGCCACCTCGGAGGGGGCGTATGGCTACACCTTC.

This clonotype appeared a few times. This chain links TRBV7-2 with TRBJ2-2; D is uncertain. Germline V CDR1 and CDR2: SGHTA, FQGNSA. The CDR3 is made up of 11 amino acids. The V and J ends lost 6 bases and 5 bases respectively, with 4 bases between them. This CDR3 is CASRRTGELFF. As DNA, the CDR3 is TGTGCCAGCAGAAGGACCGGGGAGCTGTTTTTT.

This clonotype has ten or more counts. The CDR3 loop is CASSPGTQSRETQYF. The CDR3, as DNA: TGCGCCAGCAGCCCCGGGACCCAAAGCCGGGAGACCCAGTACTTC. The rearrangement uses TRBV5-1 and TRBJ2-5; tentatively, D is TRBD1 or TRBD2 (5 bases each). CDR3 length: 15 residues. Germline values: CDR1 SGHRS, CDR2 YFSETQ. Trimming removed 4 bases at V and 5 bases at J, with 18 bases between. The full variable domain, with the rest looked up from reference TRBV5-1 and TRBJ2-5, is KAGVTQTPRYLIKTRGQQVTLSCSPISGHRSVSWYQQTPGQGLQFLFEYFSETQRNKGNFPGRFSGRQFSNSRSEMNVSTLELGDSALYLCASSPGTQSRETQYFGPGTRLLVL.

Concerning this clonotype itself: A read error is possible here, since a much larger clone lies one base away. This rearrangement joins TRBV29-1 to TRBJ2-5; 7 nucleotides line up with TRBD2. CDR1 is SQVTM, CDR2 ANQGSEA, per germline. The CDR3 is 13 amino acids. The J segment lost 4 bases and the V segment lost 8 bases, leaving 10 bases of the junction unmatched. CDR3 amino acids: CSTLRDYPETQYF. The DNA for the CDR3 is TGCAGCACCCTGCGGGACTACCCAGAGACCCAGTACTTC.

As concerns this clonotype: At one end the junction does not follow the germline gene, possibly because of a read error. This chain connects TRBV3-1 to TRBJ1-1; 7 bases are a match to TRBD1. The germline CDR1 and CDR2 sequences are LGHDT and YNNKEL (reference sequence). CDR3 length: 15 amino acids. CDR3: CVSSLGQGEDTEAFF. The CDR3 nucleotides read TGTGTCAGCAGCCTGGGCCAGGGGGAGGACACTGAAGCTTTCTTT. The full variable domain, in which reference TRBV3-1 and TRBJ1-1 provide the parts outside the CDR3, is DTAVSQTPKYLVTQMGNDKSIKCEQNLGHDTMYWYKQDSKKFLKIMFSYNNKELIINETVPNRFSPKSPDKAHLNLHINSLELGDSAVYFCVSSLGQGEDTEAFFGQGTRLTVV.

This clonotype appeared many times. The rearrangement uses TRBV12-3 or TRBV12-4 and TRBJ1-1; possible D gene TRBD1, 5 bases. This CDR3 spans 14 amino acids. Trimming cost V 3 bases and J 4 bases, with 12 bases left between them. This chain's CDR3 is CASSLQGQGTEAFF. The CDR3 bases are TGTGCCAGCAGTTTGCAGGGTCAGGGCACTGAAGCTTTCTTT.

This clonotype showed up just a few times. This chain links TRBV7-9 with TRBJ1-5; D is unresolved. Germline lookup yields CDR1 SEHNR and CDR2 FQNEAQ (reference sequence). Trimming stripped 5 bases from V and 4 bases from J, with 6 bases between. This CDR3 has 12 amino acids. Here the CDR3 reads CASSGRNQPQHF. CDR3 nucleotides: TGTGCCAGCAGCGGTCGGAATCAGCCCCAGCATTTT.

The CDR3 loop is CASSQGDRVYGYTF. CDR3 DNA: TGCGCCAGCAGCCAAGGAGACAGGGTCTATGGCTACACCTTC. V and J are TRBV4-3 and TRBJ1-2, with 7 nucleotides matching TRBD1. Trimming cost V 1 base and J 4 bases; bases outside gene matches: 3. This CDR3 spans 14 amino acids. Germline V gives CDR1 LGHNA, CDR2 YSLEER.

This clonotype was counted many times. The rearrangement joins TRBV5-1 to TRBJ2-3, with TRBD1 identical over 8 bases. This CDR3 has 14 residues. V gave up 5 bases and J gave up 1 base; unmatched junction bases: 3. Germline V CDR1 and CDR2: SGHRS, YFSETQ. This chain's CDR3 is CASRTGQGTDTQYF. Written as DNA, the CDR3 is TGCGCCAGCAGGACGGGACAGGGCACAGATACGCAGTATTTT.

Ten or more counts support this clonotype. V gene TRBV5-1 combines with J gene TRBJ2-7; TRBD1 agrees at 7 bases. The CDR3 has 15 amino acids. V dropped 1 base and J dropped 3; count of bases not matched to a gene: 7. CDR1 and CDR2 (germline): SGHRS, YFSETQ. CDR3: CASSLKPGGLYEQYV. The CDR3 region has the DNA TGCGCCAGCAGCTTGAAGCCAGGGGGTCTCTACGAGCAGTACGTC.

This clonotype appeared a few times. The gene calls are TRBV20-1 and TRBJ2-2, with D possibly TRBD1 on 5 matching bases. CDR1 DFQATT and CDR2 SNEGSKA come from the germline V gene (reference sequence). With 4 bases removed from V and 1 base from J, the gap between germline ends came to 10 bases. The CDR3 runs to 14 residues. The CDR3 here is CSAKARENTGELFF. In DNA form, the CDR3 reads TGCAGTGCTAAAGCCAGGGAGAACACCGGGGAGCTGTTTTTT.

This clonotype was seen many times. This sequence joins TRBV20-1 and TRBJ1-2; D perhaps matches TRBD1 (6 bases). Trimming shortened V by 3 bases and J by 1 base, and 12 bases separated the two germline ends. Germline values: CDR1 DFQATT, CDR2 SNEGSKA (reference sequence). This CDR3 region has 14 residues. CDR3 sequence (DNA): TGCAGTGCTAGTGGGGGCGATATTAACTATGGCTACACCTTC. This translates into CSASGGDINYGYTF.

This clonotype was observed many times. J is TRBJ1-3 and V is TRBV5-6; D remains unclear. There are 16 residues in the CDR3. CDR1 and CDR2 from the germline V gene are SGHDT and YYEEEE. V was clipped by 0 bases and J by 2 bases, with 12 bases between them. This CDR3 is CASSLGWGKAGNTIYF. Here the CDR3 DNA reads TGTGCCAGCAGCTTGGGATGGGGAAAGGCTGGAAACACCATATATTTT.

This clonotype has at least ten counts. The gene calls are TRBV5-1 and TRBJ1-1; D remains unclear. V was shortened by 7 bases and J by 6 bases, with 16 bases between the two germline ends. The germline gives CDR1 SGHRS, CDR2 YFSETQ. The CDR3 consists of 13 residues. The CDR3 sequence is CASSIGSHPEAFF. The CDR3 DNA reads TGCGCCAGCTCTATCGGATCCCACCCTGAAGCTTTCTTT.